This entry lists 9 T cell receptor beta chains sequenced from one sample in a study of blood T cell repertoires in COVID-19. Sequencing was performed with immunoSEQ multiplex PCR; in TCRdb, only in-frame clones are kept and a portion is missing. The data contain around 200,000 clones, around 80% of them seen just once; the ten biggest clones take up 6.5% to 8.5%. What was sequenced was peripheral blood. All receptors derive from a human donor in a cohort sampled during active COVID-19.

CDR3 coding DNA: TGCGCCAGCAGCCATCCTGATCAGGGAGGGTCCTACAATGAGCAGTTCTTC. Its protein product is CASSHPDQGGSYNEQFF. This chain joins TRBV4-1 and TRBJ2-1, with 7 nucleotides matching TRBD2. The CDR3 runs to 17 residues. The J segment lost 1 base and the V segment lost 3 bases, leaving 9 bases of the junction unmatched. CDR1 is MGHRA and CDR2 is YSYEKL in the germline V gene.

The chain has TRBV5-1 and TRBJ2-1; 11 bases match TRBD1. The V gene end was trimmed by 5 bases and the J gene end by 7 bases; junction bases not matched to a gene: 8. Germline V lookup: CDR1 SGHRS, CDR2 YFSETQ. CDR3 length: 15 amino acids. CDR3 in amino acids: CASSYGQGALNEQFF. As DNA, the CDR3 is TGCGCCAGCAGTTATGGACAGGGGGCTTTGAATGAGCAGTTCTTC.

This chain connects TRBV19 to TRBJ1-1; 9 bases map to TRBD1. V lost 5 bases and J lost 5; bases outside the gene matches: 3. The length of the CDR3 is 13 residues. Germline V gives CDR1 LNHDA, CDR2 SQIVND (reference sequence). The CDR3 is CASSPGTGTEAFF. In nucleotides, the CDR3 is TGTGCCAGTAGTCCAGGGACAGGGACTGAAGCTTTCTTT.

The V and J genes are TRBV3-1 (or the pseudogene TRBV3-2) and TRBJ1-4; D uncertain. V lost 2 bases and J 0 bases, leaving 7 bases between the germline ends. The CDR3 covers 15 residues. Germline V gives CDR1 LGHDT, CDR2 YNNKEL (reference sequence). The CDR3 bases are TGTGCCAGCAGCCAAAACATTGCAACTAATGAAAAACTGTTTTTT. Translated: CASSQNIATNEKLFF.

The V call is TRBV6-5, the J call TRBJ1-2, with 8 bases matching TRBD1. The germline CDR1 and CDR2 sequences are MNHEY and SVGAGI. CDR3 length: 16 amino acids. The V gene end was trimmed by 3 bases and the J gene end by 8 bases; junction bases not matched to a gene: 14. CDR3 in amino acids: CASSYWGTGSSKGYTF. The CDR3 DNA follows: TGTGCCAGCAGTTATTGGGGGACAGGCTCCTCTAAAGGCTACACCTTC.

V is TRBV9 and J is TRBJ1-2; D is possibly TRBD1 (5 bases). The CDR3 runs to 13 residues. V lost 3 bases to trimming and J lost 9 bases, with 15 bases between them. Germline values: CDR1 SGDLS, CDR2 YYNGEE. The CDR3 here is CASSEGRDWRYTF. The CDR3 DNA is TGTGCCAGCAGCGAAGGACGGGACTGGCGCTACACCTTC.

The chain recombines TRBV4-1 with TRBJ1-6; a possible D gene is TRBD1 (5 bases). Trimming shortened V by 2 bases and J by 13 bases, and 12 bases separated the two germline ends. Germline V CDR1 and CDR2: MGHRA, YSYEKL. The CDR3 consists of 13 residues. The CDR3 nucleotides are TGCGCCAGCAGCCAATCACAGGATGTCCCCCTCCACTTT. This codes for CASSQSQDVPLHF.

V is TRBV27 and J is TRBJ1-2, with 8 bases aligning to TRBD1. Germline V gives CDR1 MNHEY, CDR2 SMNVEV (reference sequence). J lost 4 bases, V lost 4 bases, and 8 bases had no gene match. The CDR3 has 15 residues. CDR3 DNA: TGTGCCAGCAGTTCCAGAACAGGGGGGGTCTATGGCTACACCTTC. Its translation: CASSSRTGGVYGYTF.

J is TRBJ2-7 and V is TRBV5-6; D remains ambiguous. The V end was cut by 1 base, the J end by 4 bases, with 12 bases between. Germline CDR1 reads SGHDT; CDR2 reads YYEEEE. The CDR3 length is 14 residues. CDR3 nucleotides: TGTGCCAGCAGCTTGTGGCTAGGTTCTTACGAGCAGTACTTC. Translated: CASSLWLGSYEQYF.